This T cell receptor beta chain is drawn from a study of OX40 agonist ivuxolimab in advanced cancers. Profiled with immunoSEQ multiplex PCR; TCRdb holds only in-frame clones, not every one. The table includes about 61,000 clones, 83% detected once. V dropped 2 bases and J dropped 4; count of bases not matched to a gene: 6. The CDR3 covers 15 residues. Per germline, CDR1 MNHEY and CDR2 SVGAGI. The material sequenced was CD4+ or CD8+ T cells sorted from blood, taken in a trial of the OX40 agonist ivuxolimab. This chain connects TRBV6-5 to TRBJ2-7, with 9 nucleotides matching TRBD2. The receptor was isolated from an adult with an advanced solid tumor such as melanoma, head and neck, liver or kidney cancer. The CDR3 loop reads CASSYTASGAYEQYF. The DNA of the CDR3 is TGTGCCAGCAGTTACACGGCTAGCGGGGCGTACGAGCAGTACTTC.